Below are 20 T cell receptor beta chains sequenced from a single sample in a study of identical twins. TCRdb called the 5' RACE reads again in MiXCR, with one record for every CDR3 protein. The data contain a few hundred thousand distinct CDR3 sequences, about 8.5% of them seen just once; the ten biggest clones take up around 3%. These data were also reused for a study on yellow fever vaccine responses in identical twins.

Sequencing input: CD8+ T cells sorted from blood. The receptors originated from a woman under 30 in good health.

This clonotype has a count of ten or more. This sequence joins TRBV4-3 and TRBJ2-7; D possibly matches TRBD1 or TRBD2 (5 bases each). CDR1 and CDR2 (germline): LGHNA, YSLEER. CDR3 length equals 16 residues. Deletions cut 0 bases from V and 0 bases from J, with 12 bases between. The CDR3 reads CASSQDVGETSYEQYF. The CDR3 bases are TGCGCCAGCAGCCAAGATGTGGGGGAGACCTCCTACGAGCAGTACTTC.

The chain links TRBV10-3 to TRBJ2-5, with D perhaps assigned TRBD1 or TRBD2 (5 bases each). This CDR3 is 14 amino acids long. In germline, CDR1 is ENHRY, CDR2 SYGVKD. V was trimmed by 0 bases and J by 5 bases, leaving 10 bases between them. In DNA, the CDR3 is TGTGCCATCAGTGAGTCTGGGGGTGTGGAGACCCAGTACTTC. Translating gives CAISESGGVETQYF.

A few counts support this clonotype. The CDR3 is CATSERDRVDGYTF. For the CDR3, the DNA is TGTGCCACCAGTGAGCGTGACAGGGTAGATGGCTACACCTTC. V usage is TRBV24-1 and J usage is TRBJ1-2; 7 positions agree with TRBD1. The germline CDR1 and CDR2 sequences are KGHDR and SFDVKD. V gave up 4 bases and J gave up 6 bases; unmatched junction bases: 7. The CDR3 sequence is 14 residues long.

This clonotype was found many times. The chain carries TRBV12-3 or TRBV12-4 and TRBJ2-5; D uncertain. With 2 bases removed from V and 5 bases from J, the gap between germline ends came to 9 bases. The CDR3 totals 13 residues. The CDR3 region is CASSLTTPETQYF. The CDR3, as DNA: TGTGCCAGCAGTTTAACCACGCCGGAGACCCAGTACTTC.

With regard to this clonotype: One base away lies a much larger clone, so this may be a sequencing read error. This chain connects TRBV4-3 to TRBJ2-7, with 11 bases aligning to TRBD2. The CDR3 covers 14 residues. V lost 5 bases and J lost 5; bases outside the gene matches: 5. The germline CDR1 and CDR2 sequences are LGHNA and YSLEER. CDR3 region: CASSEGLAAHEQYF. CDR3 nucleotide sequence: TGCGCCAGCAGCGAGGGACTAGCGGCCCACGAGCAGTACTTC.

This clonotype came up a few times. This chain links TRBV3-1 with TRBJ2-6; 9 nucleotides align to TRBD1. This CDR3 has 16 residues. J lost 0 bases, V lost 5 bases, and 2 bases had no gene match. Germline values: CDR1 LGHDT, CDR2 YNNKEL (reference sequence). The CDR3 bases are TGTGCCAGCAGCTCGGACAGGGGCTCTGGGGCCAACGTCCTGACTTTC. As protein: CASSSDRGSGANVLTF. Using reference TRBV3-1 and TRBJ2-6 for the parts outside the CDR3, the full variable domain is DTAVSQTPKYLVTQMGNDKSIKCEQNLGHDTMYWYKQDSKKFLKIMFSYNNKELIINETVPNRFSPKSPDKAHLNLHINSLELGDSAVYFCASSSDRGSGANVLTFGAGSRLTVL.

This clonotype has more than one count but fewer than ten. The genes are TRBV7-3 and TRBJ2-3, with 9 nucleotides matching TRBD1. The trim removed 6 bases at V and 4 bases at J, leaving 8 bases unmatched. This CDR3 is 15 amino acids long. In germline, CDR1 is SGHTA, CDR2 FQGTGA. CDR3 coding DNA: TGTGCCAGCAGTTTCGGACAGGGGCGGTCAGATACGCAGTATTTT. The encoded protein is CASSFGQGRSDTQYF.

The genes are TRBV7-9 and TRBJ2-7; D is undetermined. Trimming took off 1 base at V and 4 bases at J, with 14 bases between the two ends. Germline V CDR1 and CDR2: SEHNR, FQNEAQ (reference sequence). CDR3 length: 15 residues. This CDR3 is CASSLVTDLGYEQYF. The DNA of the CDR3 is TGTGCCAGCAGCTTAGTGACGGACCTCGGATACGAGCAGTACTTC.

This clonotype has ten or more counts. The V gene is TRBV7-6, the J gene TRBJ2-7; perhaps TRBD1 as D (5 bases). The CDR3 is made up of 14 amino acids. The V and J ends lost 5 bases and 0 bases respectively, with 11 bases between them. Germline V gives CDR1 SGHVS, CDR2 FNYEAQ. The CDR3 DNA is TGTGCCAGCAGCCCCAGACAGAGCTCCTACGAGCAGTACTTC. Translating it yields CASSPRQSSYEQYF.

This clonotype appeared many times. This chain uses TRBV15 with TRBJ2-1; tentative D call: TRBD2 (6 bases). The CDR3 runs 18 residues. Germline V CDR1 and CDR2: LNHNV, YYDKDF (reference sequence). V lost 2 bases, J lost 4 bases, and 21 bases lay in between. Written as DNA, the CDR3 is TGTGCCACCAGCAGACCCTATAGGGACCTCGGGGGATACAATGAGCAGTTCTTC. Its protein is CATSRPYRDLGGYNEQFF.

This clonotype was picked up many times. The genes are TRBV29-1 and TRBJ2-1, with unresolved D. The V gene lost 0 bases and the J gene lost 15 bases, with 15 bases spanning the gap. This CDR3 region has 12 residues. Germline V gives CDR1 SQVTM, CDR2 ANQGSEA. CDR3 residues: CSVEDQAQVPFF. CDR3 DNA: TGCAGCGTTGAAGATCAAGCGCAGGTGCCGTTCTTC.

The table lists this clonotype with many counts. This chain links TRBV5-1 with TRBJ2-1; 12 nucleotides match TRBD2. The CDR3 extends over 17 amino acids. CDR1 and CDR2 from the germline V gene are SGHRS and YFSETQ. V gave up 0 bases and J gave up 8 bases; unmatched junction bases: 9. CDR3 residues: CASSLEALAGGPYEQFF. CDR3 sequence (DNA): TGCGCCAGCAGCTTGGAGGCTCTAGCGGGGGGGCCCTATGAGCAGTTCTTC.

In this sample, this clonotype turned up many times. This rearrangement joins TRBV12-3 or TRBV12-4 to TRBJ1-2; 8 nucleotides match TRBD1. V was clipped by 6 bases and J by 6 bases; unmatched bases: 9. The CDR3 runs to 14 residues. CDR3 region: CASSPLTGVNGYTF. CDR3 coding DNA: TGTGCCAGCAGCCCCCTGACAGGGGTGAATGGCTACACCTTC.

This chain joins TRBV29-1 and TRBJ2-1, with D perhaps TRBD1 (6 bases). The CDR3 extends over 14 amino acids. Trimming removed 4 bases at V and 5 bases at J, with 15 bases between. CDR1 is SQVTM, CDR2 ANQGSEA, per germline. CDR3 residues: CSVAPGDPNNEQFF. The CDR3, as DNA: TGCAGCGTTGCCCCAGGGGACCCCAACAATGAGCAGTTCTTC.

The rearrangement joins TRBV28 to TRBJ2-7; D might be TRBD1 or TRBD2, each matching 5 bases. The CDR3 spans 16 residues. V gave up 4 bases and J gave up 1 base, with 17 bases separating them. Germline-derived CDR1 and CDR2 are MDHEN and SYDVKM. The CDR3 DNA is TGTGCCAGCAGTTACCCTAGGGGCGGAGGATCCTACGAGCAGTACTTC. Translating it yields CASSYPRGGGSYEQYF. The full variable domain, in which reference TRBV28 and TRBJ2-7 provide the parts outside the CDR3, is DVKVTQSSRYLVKRTGEKVFLECVQDMDHENMFWYRQDPGLGLRLIYFSYDVKMKEKGDIPEGYSVSREKKERFSLILESASTNQTSMYLCASSYPRGGGSYEQYFGPGTRLTVT.

For this clonotype: A much larger clone lies one base from this, so it may be a read error. The chain couples TRBV24-1 to TRBJ2-1; weak D call: TRBD1 (6 bases). The length of the CDR3 is 14 residues. Per germline, CDR1 KGHDR and CDR2 SFDVKD. This chain's CDR3 is CGTSDFGGGGEQFF. The CDR3, as DNA: TGTGGCACCAGTGATTTTGGTGGGGGCGGTGAGCAGTTCTTC.

This clonotype appeared a few times. The CDR3 DNA sequence: TGTGCCAGCAGCTTTGAGATCACGAAGGCCAGGCCCTACGAGCAGTACTTC. It codes for CASSFEITKARPYEQYF. The chain has TRBV7-8 and TRBJ2-7; D not resolved. The V and J ends lost 3 bases and 2 bases respectively, with 20 bases between them. The germline V gene encodes CDR1 SGHVS and CDR2 FQNEAQ. The CDR3 runs 17 residues.

This clonotype has ten or more counts. CDR3 nucleotide sequence: TGCGCCAGCAGTGAGACCCAGGGAGAGCAGTTCTTC. It specifies CASSETQGEQFF. V gene TRBV10-2 combines with J gene TRBJ2-1; tentatively, D is TRBD1 (5 bases). Germline CDR1 is WSHSY and CDR2 is SAAADI. CDR3 size: 12 residues. The ends were cut back, 2 bases at V and 10 bases at J, with 9 bases in the middle.

The chain links TRBV25-1 to TRBJ2-1, with D uncertain. The germline V gene has CDR1 MGHDK and CDR2 SYGVNS. V shed 4 bases and J shed 4 bases, with 14 bases lying between them. The CDR3 is 15 amino acids. The CDR3 bases are TGTGCCAGCAGTGCCGTCGAAGACATTTACAATGAGCAGTTCTTC. Translation gives CASSAVEDIYNEQFF.

This clonotype was recorded many times. The J gene is TRBJ2-5, the V gene TRBV12-3 or TRBV12-4, with D unclear. V lost 6 bases and J 7 bases, leaving 12 bases between the germline ends. The CDR3 sequence is 12 residues long. The CDR3 DNA sequence: TGTGCCAGCAGCCTCGGGTTCGGGACCCAGTACTTC. Protein: CASSLGFGTQYF.